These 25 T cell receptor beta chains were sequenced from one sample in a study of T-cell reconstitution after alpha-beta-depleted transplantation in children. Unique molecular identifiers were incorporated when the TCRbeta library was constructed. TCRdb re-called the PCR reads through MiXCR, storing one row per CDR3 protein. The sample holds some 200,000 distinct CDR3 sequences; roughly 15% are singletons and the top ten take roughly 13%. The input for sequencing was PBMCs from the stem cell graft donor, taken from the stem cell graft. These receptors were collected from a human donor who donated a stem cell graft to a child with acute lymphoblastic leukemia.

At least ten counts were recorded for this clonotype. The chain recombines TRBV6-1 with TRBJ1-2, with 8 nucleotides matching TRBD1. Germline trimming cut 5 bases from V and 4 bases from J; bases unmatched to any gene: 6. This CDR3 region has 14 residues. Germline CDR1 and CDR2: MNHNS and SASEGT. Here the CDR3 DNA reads TGTGCCAGCAGTACGGGAGACAGGGGCTATGGCTACACCTTC. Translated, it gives CASSTGDRGYGYTF.

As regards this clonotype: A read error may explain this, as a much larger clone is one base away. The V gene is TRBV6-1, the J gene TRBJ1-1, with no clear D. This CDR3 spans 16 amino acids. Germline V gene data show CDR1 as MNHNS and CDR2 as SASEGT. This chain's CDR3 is CASSQPPGQGSTEALF. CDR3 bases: TGTGCCAGCAGCCAGCCCCCCGGTCAAGGATCCACTGAAGCTCTCTTT.

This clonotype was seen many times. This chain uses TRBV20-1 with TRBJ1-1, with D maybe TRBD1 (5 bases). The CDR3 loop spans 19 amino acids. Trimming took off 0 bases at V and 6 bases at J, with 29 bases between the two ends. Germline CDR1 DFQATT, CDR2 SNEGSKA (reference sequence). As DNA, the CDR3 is TGCAGTGCTAGAGAAAAAATTCGGGACTTTCAAGGCGGAGGGGCTGAAGCTTTCTTT. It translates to CSAREKIRDFQGGGAEAFF.

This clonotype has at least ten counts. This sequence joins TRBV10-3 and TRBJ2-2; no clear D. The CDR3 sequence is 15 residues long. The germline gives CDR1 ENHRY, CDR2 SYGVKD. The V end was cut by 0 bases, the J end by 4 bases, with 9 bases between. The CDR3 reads CAISESGPPTGELFF. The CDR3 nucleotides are TGTGCCATCAGTGAGTCGGGCCCCCCCACCGGGGAGCTGTTTTTT.

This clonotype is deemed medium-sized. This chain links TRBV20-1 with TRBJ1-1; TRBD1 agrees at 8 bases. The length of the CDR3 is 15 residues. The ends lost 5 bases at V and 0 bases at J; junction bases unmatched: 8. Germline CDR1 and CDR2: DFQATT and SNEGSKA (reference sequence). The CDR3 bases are TGCAGTGCTGAGCGTCGGGACAGGATGAACACTGAAGCTTTCTTT. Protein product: CSAERRDRMNTEAFF.

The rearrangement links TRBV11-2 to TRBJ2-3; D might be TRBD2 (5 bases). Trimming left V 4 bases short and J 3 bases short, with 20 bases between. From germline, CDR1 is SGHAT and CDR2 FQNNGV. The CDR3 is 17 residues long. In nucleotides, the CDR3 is TGTGCCAGCAGCTCACCTCTCGGGGATGTAAAAACAGATACGCAGTATTTT. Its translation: CASSSPLGDVKTDTQYF.

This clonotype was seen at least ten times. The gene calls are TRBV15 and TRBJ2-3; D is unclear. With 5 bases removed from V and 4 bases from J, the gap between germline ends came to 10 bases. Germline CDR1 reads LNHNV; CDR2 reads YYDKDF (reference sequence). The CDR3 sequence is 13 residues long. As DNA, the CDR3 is TGTGCCACCAGCCTGGACCCCGCAGATACGCAGTATTTT. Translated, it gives CATSLDPADTQYF.

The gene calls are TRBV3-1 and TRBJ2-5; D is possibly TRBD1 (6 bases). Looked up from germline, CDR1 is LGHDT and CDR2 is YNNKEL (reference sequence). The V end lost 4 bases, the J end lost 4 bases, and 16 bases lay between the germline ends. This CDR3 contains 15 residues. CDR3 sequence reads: CASSRQQGQGETQYF. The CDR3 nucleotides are TGTGCCAGCAGCCGACAGCAGGGGCAGGGAGAGACCCAGTACTTC.

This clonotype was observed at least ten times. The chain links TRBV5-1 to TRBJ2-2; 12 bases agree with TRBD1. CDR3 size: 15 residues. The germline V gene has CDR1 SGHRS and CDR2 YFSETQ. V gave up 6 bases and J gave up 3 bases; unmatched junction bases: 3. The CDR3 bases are TGCGCCAGCATCGGGACAGGGGGCGACACCGGGGAGCTGTTTTTT. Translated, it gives CASIGTGGDTGELFF.

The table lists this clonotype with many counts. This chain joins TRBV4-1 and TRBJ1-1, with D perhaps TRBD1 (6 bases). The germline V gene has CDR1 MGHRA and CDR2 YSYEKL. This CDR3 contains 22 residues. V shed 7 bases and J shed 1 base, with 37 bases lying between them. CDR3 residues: CASTTGRKLREVDLRENTEAFF. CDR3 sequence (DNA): TGCGCCAGCACCACAGGGCGGAAATTAAGGGAAGTAGACCTCAGAGAGAACACTGAAGCTTTCTTT.

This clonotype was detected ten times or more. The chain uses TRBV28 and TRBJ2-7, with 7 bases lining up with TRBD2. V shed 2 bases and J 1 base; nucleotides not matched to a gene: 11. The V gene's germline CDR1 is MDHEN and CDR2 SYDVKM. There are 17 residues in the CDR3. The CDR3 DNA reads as TGTGCCAGCAGTTTACGGGGAGGGCTGTTATATTCCTACGAGCAGTACTTC. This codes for CASSLRGGLLYSYEQYF.

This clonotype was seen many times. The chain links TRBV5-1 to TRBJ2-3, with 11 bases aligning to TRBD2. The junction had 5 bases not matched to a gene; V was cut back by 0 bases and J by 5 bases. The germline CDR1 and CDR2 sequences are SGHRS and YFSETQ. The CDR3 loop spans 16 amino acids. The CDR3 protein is CASSLELLAGGDTQYF. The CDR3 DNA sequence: TGCGCCAGCAGCTTGGAGCTTCTAGCGGGAGGAGATACGCAGTATTTT. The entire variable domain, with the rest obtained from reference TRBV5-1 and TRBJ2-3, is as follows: KAGVTQTPRYLIKTRGQQVTLSCSPISGHRSVSWYQQTPGQGLQFLFEYFSETQRNKGNFPGRFSGRQFSNSRSEMNVSTLELGDSALYLCASSLELLAGGDTQYFGPGTRLTVL.

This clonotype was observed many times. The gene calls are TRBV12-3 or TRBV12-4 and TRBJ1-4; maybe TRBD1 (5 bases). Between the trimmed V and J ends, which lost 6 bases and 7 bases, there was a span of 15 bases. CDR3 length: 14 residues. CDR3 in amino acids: CASRSAQGSEKLFF. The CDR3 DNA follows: TGTGCCAGCAGATCCGCTCAGGGAAGTGAAAAACTGTTTTTT.

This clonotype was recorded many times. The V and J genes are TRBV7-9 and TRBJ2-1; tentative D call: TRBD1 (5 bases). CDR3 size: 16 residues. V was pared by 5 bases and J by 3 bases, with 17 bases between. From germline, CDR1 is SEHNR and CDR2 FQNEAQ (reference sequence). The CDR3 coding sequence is TGTGCCAGCAGCCTTAAGGGGTTAACCGACTACAATGAGCAGTTCTTC. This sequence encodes CASSLKGLTDYNEQFF.

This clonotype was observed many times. The CDR3 here is CASSPGGDRRYEQYF. The DNA of the CDR3 is TGTGCCAGCAGCCCCGGGGGAGACAGGAGGTACGAGCAGTACTTC. The J gene is TRBJ2-7, the V gene TRBV7-9; D tentatively fits TRBD1 or TRBD2 (6 bases each). The CDR3 is made up of 15 amino acids. Trimming took off 5 bases at V and 4 bases at J, with 18 bases between the two ends. CDR1 and CDR2 from the germline V gene are SEHNR and FQNEAQ (reference sequence).

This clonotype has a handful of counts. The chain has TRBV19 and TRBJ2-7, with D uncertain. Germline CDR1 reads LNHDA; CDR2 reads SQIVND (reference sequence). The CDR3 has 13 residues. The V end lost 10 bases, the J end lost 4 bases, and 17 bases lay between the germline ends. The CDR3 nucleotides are TGTGCCACCACGGATGCCATCGGGTACGAGCAGTACTTC. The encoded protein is CATTDAIGYEQYF.

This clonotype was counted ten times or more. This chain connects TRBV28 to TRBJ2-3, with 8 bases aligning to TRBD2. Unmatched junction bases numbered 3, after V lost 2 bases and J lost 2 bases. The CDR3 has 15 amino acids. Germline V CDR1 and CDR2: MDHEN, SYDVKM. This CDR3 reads CASSLGLAFTDTQYF. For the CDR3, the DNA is TGTGCCAGCAGTTTAGGACTAGCTTTCACAGATACGCAGTATTTT.

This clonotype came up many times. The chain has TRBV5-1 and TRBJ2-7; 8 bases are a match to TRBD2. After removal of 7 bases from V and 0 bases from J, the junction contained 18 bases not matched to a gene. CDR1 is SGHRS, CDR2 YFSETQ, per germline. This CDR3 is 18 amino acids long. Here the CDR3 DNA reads TGCGCCAGCGGTGCGGGAGTCGACGGCCTAGCGGGCTCCTACGAGCAGTACTTC. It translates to CASGAGVDGLAGSYEQYF.

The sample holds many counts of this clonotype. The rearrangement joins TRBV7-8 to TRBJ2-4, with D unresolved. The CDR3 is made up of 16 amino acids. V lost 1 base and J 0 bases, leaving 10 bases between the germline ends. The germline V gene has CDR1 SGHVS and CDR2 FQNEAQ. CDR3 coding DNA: TGTGCCAGCAGCTTAGGAGGCACCCTAGCCAAAAACATTCAGTACTTC. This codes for CASSLGGTLAKNIQYF. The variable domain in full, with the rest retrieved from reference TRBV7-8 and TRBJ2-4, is GAGVSQSPRYKVAKRGQDVALRCDPISGHVSLFWYQQALGQGPEFLTYFQNEAQLDKSGLPSDRFFAERPEGSVSTLKIQRTQQEDSAVYLCASSLGGTLAKNIQYFGAGTRLSVL.

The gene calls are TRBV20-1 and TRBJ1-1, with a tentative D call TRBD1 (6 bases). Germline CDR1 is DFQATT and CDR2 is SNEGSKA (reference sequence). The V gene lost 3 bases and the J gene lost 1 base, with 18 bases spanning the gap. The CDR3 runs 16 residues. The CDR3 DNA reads TGCAGTGCTAGCGCTGGGGGCAGGGGAAAGAACACTGAAGCTTTCTTT. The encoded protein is CSASAGGRGKNTEAFF.

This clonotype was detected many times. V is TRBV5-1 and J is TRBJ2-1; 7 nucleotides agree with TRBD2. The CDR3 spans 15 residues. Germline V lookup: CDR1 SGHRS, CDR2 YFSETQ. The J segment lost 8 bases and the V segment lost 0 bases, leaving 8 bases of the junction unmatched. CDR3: CASSLGVAGLYEQFF. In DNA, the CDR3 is TGCGCCAGCAGCTTGGGGGTAGCGGGCCTTTATGAGCAGTTCTTC.

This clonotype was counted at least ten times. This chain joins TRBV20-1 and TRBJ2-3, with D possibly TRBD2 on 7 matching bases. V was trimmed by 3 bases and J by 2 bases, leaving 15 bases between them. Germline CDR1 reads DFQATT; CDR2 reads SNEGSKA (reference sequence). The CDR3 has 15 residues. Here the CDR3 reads CSARGGARNTDTQYF. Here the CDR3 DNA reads TGCAGTGCTAGGGGGGGGGCGCGTAACACAGATACGCAGTATTTT.

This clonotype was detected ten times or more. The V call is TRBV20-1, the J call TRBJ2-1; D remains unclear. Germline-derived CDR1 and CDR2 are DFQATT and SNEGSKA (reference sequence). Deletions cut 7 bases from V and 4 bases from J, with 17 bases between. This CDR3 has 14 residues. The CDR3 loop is CSGARTWGYNEQFF. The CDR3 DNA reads TGCAGTGGAGCCCGGACCTGGGGATACAATGAGCAGTTCTTC.

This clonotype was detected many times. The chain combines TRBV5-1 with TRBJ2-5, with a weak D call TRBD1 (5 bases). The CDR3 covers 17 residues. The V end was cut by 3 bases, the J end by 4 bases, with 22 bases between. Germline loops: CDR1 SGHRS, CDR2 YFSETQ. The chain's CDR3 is CASSSNLLTGFGETQYF. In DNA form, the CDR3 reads TGCGCCAGCAGCTCAAACCTTCTAACAGGTTTCGGAGAGACCCAGTACTTC. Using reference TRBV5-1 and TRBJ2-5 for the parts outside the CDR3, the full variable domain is KAGVTQTPRYLIKTRGQQVTLSCSPISGHRSVSWYQQTPGQGLQFLFEYFSETQRNKGNFPGRFSGRQFSNSRSEMNVSTLELGDSALYLCASSSNLLTGFGETQYFGPGTRLLVL.

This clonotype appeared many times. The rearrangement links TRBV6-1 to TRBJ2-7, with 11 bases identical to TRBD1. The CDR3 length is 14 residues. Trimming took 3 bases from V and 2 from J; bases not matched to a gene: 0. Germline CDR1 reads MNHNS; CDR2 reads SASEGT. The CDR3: CASSEDRGPYEQYF. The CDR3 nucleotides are TGTGCCAGCAGTGAGGACAGGGGGCCCTACGAGCAGTACTTC.